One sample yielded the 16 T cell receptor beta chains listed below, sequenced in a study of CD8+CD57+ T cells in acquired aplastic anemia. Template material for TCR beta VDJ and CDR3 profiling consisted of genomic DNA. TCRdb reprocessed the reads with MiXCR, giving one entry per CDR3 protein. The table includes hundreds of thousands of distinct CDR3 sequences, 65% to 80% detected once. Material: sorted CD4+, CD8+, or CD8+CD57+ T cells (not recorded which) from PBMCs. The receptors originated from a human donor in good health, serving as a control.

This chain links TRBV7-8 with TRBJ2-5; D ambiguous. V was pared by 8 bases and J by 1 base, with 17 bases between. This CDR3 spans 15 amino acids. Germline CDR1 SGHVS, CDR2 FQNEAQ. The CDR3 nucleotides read TGTGCCAGCGCGAGTCTACGGTACGCCCAAGAGACCCAGTACTTC. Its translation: CASASLRYAQETQYF.

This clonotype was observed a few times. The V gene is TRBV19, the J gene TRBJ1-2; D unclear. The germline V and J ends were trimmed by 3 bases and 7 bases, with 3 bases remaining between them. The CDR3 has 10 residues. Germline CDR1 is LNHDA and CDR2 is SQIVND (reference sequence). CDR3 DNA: TGTGCCAGTAGTATGGGTGGCTACACCTTC. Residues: CASSMGGYTF.

CDR3 in amino acids: CASSPGRGRGVREAQYF. In DNA, the CDR3 is TGTGCCAGCAGCCCGGGGAGGGGTCGCGGGGTAAGGGAGGCCCAGTACTTC. The chain links TRBV7-2 to TRBJ2-5, with 7 bases that match TRBD2. The CDR3 covers 17 residues. V shed 5 bases, J shed 9 bases, and the junction held 21 bases outside the gene matches. Germline V lookup: CDR1 SGHTA, CDR2 FQGNSA.

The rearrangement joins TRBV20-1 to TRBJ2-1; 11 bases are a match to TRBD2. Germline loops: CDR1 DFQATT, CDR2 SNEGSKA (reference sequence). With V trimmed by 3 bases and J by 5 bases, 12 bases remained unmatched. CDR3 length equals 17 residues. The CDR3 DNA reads TGCAGTGCTAGGGGTCTAGCGGGGGGTATTGTGGACAATGAGCAGTTCTTC. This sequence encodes CSARGLAGGIVDNEQFF.

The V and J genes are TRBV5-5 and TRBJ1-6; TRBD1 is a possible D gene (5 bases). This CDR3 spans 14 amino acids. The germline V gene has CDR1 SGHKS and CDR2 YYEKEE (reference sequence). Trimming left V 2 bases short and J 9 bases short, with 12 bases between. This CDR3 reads CASSLSAGGSPLHF. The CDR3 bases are TGTGCCAGCAGCTTATCAGCGGGGGGTTCACCCCTCCACTTT.

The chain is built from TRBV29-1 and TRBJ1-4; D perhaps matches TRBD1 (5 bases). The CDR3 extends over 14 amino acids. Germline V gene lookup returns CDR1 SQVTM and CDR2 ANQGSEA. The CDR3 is CRGEVGSGNEKLFF. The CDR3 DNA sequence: TGCAGGGGGGAGGTGGGGTCGGGGAATGAAAAACTGTTTTTT.

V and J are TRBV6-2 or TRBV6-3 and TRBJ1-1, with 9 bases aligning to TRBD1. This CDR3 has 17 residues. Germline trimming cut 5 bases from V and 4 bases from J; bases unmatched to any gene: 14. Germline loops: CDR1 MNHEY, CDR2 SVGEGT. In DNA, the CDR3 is TGTGCCAGCAGTACTGGGGACAGGGTCGGTAGTAGCACTGAAGCTTTCTTT. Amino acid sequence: CASSTGDRVGSSTEAFF.

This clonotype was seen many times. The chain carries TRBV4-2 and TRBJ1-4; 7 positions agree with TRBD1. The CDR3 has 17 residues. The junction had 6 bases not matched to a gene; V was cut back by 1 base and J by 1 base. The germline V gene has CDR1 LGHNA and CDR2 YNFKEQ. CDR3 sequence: CASSQVSQGGTNEKLFF. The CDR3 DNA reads TGTGCCAGCAGCCAAGTCTCCCAGGGGGGAACTAATGAAAAACTGTTTTTT.

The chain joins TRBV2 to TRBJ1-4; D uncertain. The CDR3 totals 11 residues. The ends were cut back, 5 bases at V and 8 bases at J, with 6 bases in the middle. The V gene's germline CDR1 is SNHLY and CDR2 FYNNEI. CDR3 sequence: CASSPIEKLFF. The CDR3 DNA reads TGTGCCAGCAGTCCAATCGAAAAACTGTTTTTT. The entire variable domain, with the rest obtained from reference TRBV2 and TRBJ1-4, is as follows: EPEVTQTPSHQVTQMGQEVILRCVPISNHLYFYWYRQILGQKVEFLVSFYNNEISEKSEIFDDQFSVERPDGSNFTLKIRSTKLEDSAMYFCASSPIEKLFFGSGTQLSVL.

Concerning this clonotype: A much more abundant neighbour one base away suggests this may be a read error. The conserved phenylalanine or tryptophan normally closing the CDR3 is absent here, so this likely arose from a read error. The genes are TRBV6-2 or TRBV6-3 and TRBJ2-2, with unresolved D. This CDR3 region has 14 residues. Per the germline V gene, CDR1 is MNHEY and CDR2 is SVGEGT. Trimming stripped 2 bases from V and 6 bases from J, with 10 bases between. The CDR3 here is CASSYTALAGELFL. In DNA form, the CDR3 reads TGTGCCAGCAGTTACACGGCCCTGGCCGGGGAGCTGTTTCTT.

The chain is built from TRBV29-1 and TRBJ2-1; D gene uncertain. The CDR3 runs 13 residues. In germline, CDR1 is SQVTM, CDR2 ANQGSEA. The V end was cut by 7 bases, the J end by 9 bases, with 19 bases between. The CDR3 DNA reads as TGCAGCGCAAAGATGGGCGGAGACACTGAGCAGTTCTTC. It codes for CSAKMGGDTEQFF.

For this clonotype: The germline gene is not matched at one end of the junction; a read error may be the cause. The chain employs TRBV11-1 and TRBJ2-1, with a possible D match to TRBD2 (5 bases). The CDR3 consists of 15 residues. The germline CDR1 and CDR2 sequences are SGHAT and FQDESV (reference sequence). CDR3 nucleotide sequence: TGTGCCACCAGCACCGCTAGCCGGGTGGCAAATGAGCAGTTCTTC. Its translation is CATSTASRVANEQFF.

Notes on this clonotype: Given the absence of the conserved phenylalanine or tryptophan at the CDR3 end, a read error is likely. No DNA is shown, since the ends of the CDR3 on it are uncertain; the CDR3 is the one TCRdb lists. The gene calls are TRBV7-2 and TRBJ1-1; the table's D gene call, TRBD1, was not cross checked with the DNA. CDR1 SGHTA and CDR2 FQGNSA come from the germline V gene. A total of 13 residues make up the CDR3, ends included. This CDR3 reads CASNLSQGTEGFS.

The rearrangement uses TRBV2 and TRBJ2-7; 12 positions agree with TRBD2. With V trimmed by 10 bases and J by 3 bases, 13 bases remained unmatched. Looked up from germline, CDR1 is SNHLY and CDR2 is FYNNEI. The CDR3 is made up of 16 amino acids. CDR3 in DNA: TGTGCCACCACCGACTCCCCACTAGCGGGGGGCTACGAGCAGTACTTC. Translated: CATTDSPLAGGYEQYF.

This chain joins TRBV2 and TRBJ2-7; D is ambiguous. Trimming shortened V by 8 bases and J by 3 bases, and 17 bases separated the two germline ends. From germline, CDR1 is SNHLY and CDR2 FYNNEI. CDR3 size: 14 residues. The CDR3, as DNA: TGTGCCAGCGCTAGGGTCCGGTTCGGCTACGAGCAGTACTTC. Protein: CASARVRFGYEQYF.

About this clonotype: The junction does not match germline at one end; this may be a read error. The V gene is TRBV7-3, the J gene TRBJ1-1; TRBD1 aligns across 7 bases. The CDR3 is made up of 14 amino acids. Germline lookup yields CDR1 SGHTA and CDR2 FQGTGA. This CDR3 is CASSRQTGKTEAFF. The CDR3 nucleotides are TGCGCCAGCAGCCGACAGACAGGGAAAACTGAAGCTTTCTTT.